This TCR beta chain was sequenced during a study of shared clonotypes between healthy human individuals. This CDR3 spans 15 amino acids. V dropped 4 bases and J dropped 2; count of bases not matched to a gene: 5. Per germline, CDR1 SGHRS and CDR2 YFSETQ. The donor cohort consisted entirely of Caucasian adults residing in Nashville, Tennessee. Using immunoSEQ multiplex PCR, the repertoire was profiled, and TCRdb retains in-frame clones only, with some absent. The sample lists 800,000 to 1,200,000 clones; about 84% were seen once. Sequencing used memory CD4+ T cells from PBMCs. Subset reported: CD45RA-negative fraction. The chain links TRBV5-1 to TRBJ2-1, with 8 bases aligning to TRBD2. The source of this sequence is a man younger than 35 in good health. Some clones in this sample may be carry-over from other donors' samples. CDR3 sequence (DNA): TGCGCCAGCAGCCCGGGACTAGGGGCCTACAATGAGCAGTTCTTC. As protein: CASSPGLGAYNEQFF. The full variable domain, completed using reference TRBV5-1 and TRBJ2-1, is KAGVTQTPRYLIKTRGQQVTLSCSPISGHRSVSWYQQTPGQGLQFLFEYFSETQRNKGNFPGRFSGRQFSNSRSEMNVSTLELGDSALYLCASSPGLGAYNEQFFGPGTRLTVL.